This T cell receptor (beta chain) was found in a study of T cells expressing NK-cell markers. Study background: Researchers got TCR beta repertoires out of sorted CD3+CD56+NKG2C+, CD3+CD56+NKG2C- and CD3+CD56-NKG2C+ T cells. With respect to HCMV, most of the eight sequenced donors were seropositive, and one was seronegative. Study-level points and caveats: Evidence did not settle whether expanded NKG2C+ T cell clones targeted HCMV.

With respect to this clonotype: The antigen remains unidentified.

TCR beta libraries carry UMIs added by 5'RACE template switching. TCRdb re-analyzed the 5' RACE reads; it lists each CDR3 protein once, without DNA. The sample includes under 9,000 distinct CDR3 sequences. The sample consisted of blood T cells: a sorted CD56 or NKG2C T cell subset, CD4+ or CD8+ T cells, or bulk PBMC T cells (not recorded which). This sequence was found in a man between 18 and 69 years old in good health.

CDR3 protein: CSATGTSGDSYEQYF. The chain has TRBV20-1 and TRBJ2-7; TCRdb proposes TRBD2, but this gene call is untestable without DNA. The CDR3 runs 15 residues. Germline CDR1 reads DFQATT; CDR2 reads SNEGSKA (reference sequence).